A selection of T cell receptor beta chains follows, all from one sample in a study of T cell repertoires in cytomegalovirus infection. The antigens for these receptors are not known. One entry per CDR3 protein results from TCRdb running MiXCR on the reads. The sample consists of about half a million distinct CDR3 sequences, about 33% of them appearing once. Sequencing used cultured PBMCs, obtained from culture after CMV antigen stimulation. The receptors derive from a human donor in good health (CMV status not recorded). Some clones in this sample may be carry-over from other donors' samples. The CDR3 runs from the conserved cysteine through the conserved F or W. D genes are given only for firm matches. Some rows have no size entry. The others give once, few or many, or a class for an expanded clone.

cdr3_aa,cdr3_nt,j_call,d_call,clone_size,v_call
CASSSKRGLNTEAFF,TGTGCCAGCAGCTCGAAACGAGGGTTGAACACTGAAGCTTTCTTT,TRBJ1-1,-,few,TRBV7-8
CASGMRTGELFF,TGTGCCAGCGGGATGAGAACGGGGGAGCTGTTTTTT,TRBJ2-2,-,-,TRBV11-2
CASSQARNVRHNEQFF,TGCGCCAGCAGCCAAGCTCGTAACGTAAGGCACAATGAGCAGTTCTTC,TRBJ2-1,-,-,TRBV4-1
CASSPALAGVAGELFF,TGTGCCAGCAGCCCAGCACTAGCGGGAGTGGCCGGGGAGCTGTTTTTT,TRBJ2-2,TRBD2,-,TRBV7-2
CSVRGGGDNEQFF,TGCAGCGTTAGGGGTGGAGGGGACAATGAGCAGTTCTTC,TRBJ2-1,-,few,TRBV29-1
CASSEVRSGRGPFF,TGTGCCAGCAGTGAAGTTAGGAGCGGGAGAGGTCCGTTCTTC,TRBJ2-1,TRBD2,-,TRBV2
CASSQVRLVGYYEQFF,TGTGCCAGCAGCCAAGTAAGACTAGTCGGTTACTATGAGCAGTTCTTC,TRBJ2-1,-,many,TRBV14
CSVESGGTYNEQFF,TGCAGCGTTGAAAGCGGGGGGACCTACAATGAGCAGTTCTTC,TRBJ2-1,TRBD2,few,TRBV29-1
CASSPPFNSPLHF,TGTGCCAGCAGCCCCCCTTTTAATTCACCCCTCCACTTT,TRBJ1-6,-,few,TRBV7-2
CASGVGGNRPSGNTIYF,TGTGCCAGCGGTGTGGGGGGAAACAGGCCCTCTGGAAACACCATATATTTT,TRBJ1-3,-,-,TRBV28
CASSLTTNEKLFF,TGTGCCAGCAGTCTCACAACTAATGAAAAACTGTTTTTT,TRBJ1-4,-,few,TRBV6-1
CASNGLAGSGTGELFF,TGTGCCAGCAATGGACTAGCGGGATCGGGGACCGGGGAGCTGTTTTTT,TRBJ2-2,TRBD2,-,TRBV2
CASSAGRRKGTQYF,TGTGCCAGCTCGGCCGGACGGAGAAAAGGGACCCAGTACTTC,TRBJ2-5,-,-,TRBV12-3/TRBV12-4
CSVEDALQGEQFF,TGCAGCGTTGAAGATGCCCTGCAGGGTGAGCAGTTCTTC,TRBJ2-1,-,few,TRBV29-1
CSASWLSNEQFF,TGCAGTGCTAGCTGGCTGTCGAATGAGCAGTTCTTC,TRBJ2-1,-,-,TRBV20-1
CASSYGGGLAGEVEQFF,TGTGCCAGCAGTTACGGGGGAGGACTAGCGGGAGAAGTCGAGCAGTTCTTC,TRBJ2-1,TRBD2,many,TRBV6-5
CAWNRPSGSYEQYF,TGTGCCTGGAATCGGCCTAGCGGGAGTTACGAGCAGTACTTC,TRBJ2-7,TRBD2,-,TRBV30
CASSLGQGAETEAFF,TGTGCCAGCAGCTTAGGCCAGGGGGCCGAAACTGAAGCTTTCTTT,TRBJ1-1,TRBD1,-,TRBV7-9
CASSEEGSTEAFF,TGTGCCAGCAGTGAAGAGGGGAGCACTGAAGCTTTCTTT,TRBJ1-1,-,-,TRBV6-1
CASSSTGTSGSYEQYF,TGTGCCAGCAGCTCCACCGGGACTAGCGGGAGTTACGAGCAGTACTTC,TRBJ2-7,TRBD2,many,TRBV7-6
CASTERRSNTGELFF,TGTGCCAGCACCGAGAGGCGGTCCAACACCGGGGAGCTGTTTTTT,TRBJ2-2,-,few,TRBV7-6
CASSPPGLAELQETQYF,TGTGCCAGCAGCCCCCCGGGACTAGCGGAGCTCCAAGAGACCCAGTACTTC,TRBJ2-5,TRBD2,-,TRBV12-3/TRBV12-4
CASSQAGLGSNQPQHF,TGCGCCAGCAGCCAGGCGGGACTGGGGAGCAATCAGCCCCAGCATTTT,TRBJ1-5,-,-,TRBV4-1
CASSLRGAPGYTF,TGTGCCAGCAGTTTAAGAGGGGCGCCTGGCTACACCTTC,TRBJ1-2,-,-,TRBV27
CASSVSGGIGAFF,TGCGCCAGCAGCGTATCAGGGGGCATCGGAGCTTTCTTT,TRBJ1-1,TRBD1,-,TRBV5-1
CSARGGFTDTQYF,TGCAGTGCTAGGGGGGGGTTCACAGATACGCAGTATTTT,TRBJ2-3,TRBD2,-,TRBV20-1
CASRPTGPRGNQPQHF,TGTGCCAGCAGACCTACAGGGCCCCGTGGCAATCAGCCCCAGCATTTT,TRBJ1-5,-,many,TRBV7-2
CASSTSGSNYEQYF,TGTGCCAGCAGTACTAGCGGGAGTAACTACGAGCAGTACTTC,TRBJ2-7,TRBD2,few,TRBV28
CASSLQQGSRYEQYF,TGTGCCAGCAGCTTACAACAGGGTTCTCGCTACGAGCAGTACTTC,TRBJ2-7,-,-,TRBV7-9
CASSLFGGRTGELFF,TGTGCCAGCAGTTTATTCGGGGGGCGAACCGGGGAGCTGTTTTTT,TRBJ2-2,-,-,TRBV27
CASSPRRAPNTDTQYF,TGTGCCAGCTCACCCCGAAGGGCGCCGAACACAGATACGCAGTATTTT,TRBJ2-3,-,few,TRBV18
CASRSTVNTEAFF,TGTGCCAGCAGGTCGACTGTGAACACTGAAGCTTTCTTT,TRBJ1-1,-,few,TRBV28
CASSLISLNTGELFF,TGTGCCAGCAGCCTTATCAGTCTGAACACCGGGGAGCTGTTTTTT,TRBJ2-2,-,-,TRBV3-1
CASSLRGQNTGELFF,TGTGCCAGCAGCTTACGAGGGCAAAACACCGGGGAGCTGTTTTTT,TRBJ2-2,-,many,TRBV7-2
CASRSEAAGTGELFF,TGTGCCAGCCGGTCGGAAGCGGCGGGCACCGGGGAGCTGTTTTTT,TRBJ2-2,-,-,TRBV6-2/TRBV6-3
CASSQEGVKFDEQFF,TGCGCCAGCAGCCAAGAGGGGGTGAAGTTCGATGAGCAGTTCTTC,TRBJ2-1,-,few,TRBV4-1
CASSPPPSFEQYF,TGTGCCAGCAGCCCACCTCCCAGCTTCGAGCAGTACTTC,TRBJ2-7,-,-,TRBV7-9
CASSSVQNTGELFF,TGTGCCAGTAGTAGTGTCCAGAACACCGGGGAGCTGTTTTTT,TRBJ2-2,-,-,TRBV19
CASSPAEGSYEQYF,TGTGCCAGCAGCCCTGCGGAAGGATCCTACGAGCAGTACTTC,TRBJ2-7,-,-,TRBV7-6
CASSRDRGGPQHF,TGTGCCAGCAGCCGGGACAGGGGTGGGCCCCAGCATTTT,TRBJ1-5,TRBD1,-,TRBV6-5
CASTIQGYYGYTF,TGTGCCAGTACCATCCAGGGGTACTATGGCTACACCTTC,TRBJ1-2,-,many,TRBV19
CASSLDPLVETQYF,TGTGCCAGCAGCTTAGACCCTTTGGTTGAGACCCAGTACTTC,TRBJ2-5,-,few,TRBV7-9
CASSPGGLAGSTDTQYF,TGTGCCAGCAGTCCCGGGGGGCTAGCGGGATCCACAGATACGCAGTATTTT,TRBJ2-3,TRBD2,-,TRBV12-3/TRBV12-4
CASSSRASGRRYEQYF,TGTGCCAGCAGCTCTCGGGCTAGCGGGAGGCGATACGAGCAGTACTTC,TRBJ2-7,TRBD2,few,TRBV7-2
CASSPSFSPYNEQFF,TGTGCCAGCAGCCCTTCGTTTTCGCCCTACAATGAGCAGTTCTTC,TRBJ2-1,-,few,TRBV6-2/TRBV6-3
CASSFDRSYEQYF,TGTGCCAGCAGTTTTGACAGGTCCTACGAGCAGTACTTC,TRBJ2-7,-,many,TRBV6-2/TRBV6-3
CASSPPHGLAETTDTQYF,TGTGCCAGCAGCCCCCCCCACGGACTAGCGGAGACCACAGATACGCAGTATTTT,TRBJ2-3,TRBD2,-,TRBV7-9
CASSQDLWGDTEAFF,TGCGCCAGCAGCCAAGATCTTTGGGGGGACACTGAAGCTTTCTTT,TRBJ1-1,-,-,TRBV4-3
CASKGVWGNDTDTQYF,TGTGCCAGCAAGGGGGTGTGGGGGAATGACACAGATACGCAGTATTTT,TRBJ2-3,-,-,TRBV28
CASSYSTASTDTQYF,TGTGCCAGCAGTTACTCGACAGCTAGCACAGATACGCAGTATTTT,TRBJ2-3,-,-,TRBV6-5